One and the same sample provided the 30 T cell receptor beta chains below, sequenced in a study of T-cell reconstitution after alpha-beta-depleted transplantation in children. During its preparation, the TCRbeta library received unique molecular identifiers. Each CDR3 protein gets one entry after TCRdb re-called the PCR reads with MiXCR. The sample includes 140,000 or so distinct CDR3 sequences, 8% to 10% of them seen just once. The specimen was PBMCs, mostly from graft donor cells, collected 180 days after TCRalphabeta/CD19-depleted stem cell transplant. These receptor sequences come from a female patient under 10 years old who had a stem cell transplant for congenital amegakaryocytic thrombocytopenia, so the T cells may come from the graft donor.

This clonotype has more than one count but fewer than ten. V gene TRBV6-5 combines with J gene TRBJ2-7, with D possibly TRBD2 on 7 matching bases. The CDR3 sequence is 15 residues long. The germline V gene has CDR1 MNHEY and CDR2 SVGAGI. Trimming shortened V by 7 bases and J by 4 bases, and 20 bases separated the two germline ends. CDR3 loop: CASTKEGGTFYEQYF. CDR3 nucleotides: TGTGCCAGCACCAAAGAGGGAGGGACATTTTACGAGCAGTACTTC.

This clonotype was seen a handful of times. This chain connects TRBV5-1 to TRBJ2-1; TRBD2 is a possible D gene (6 bases). Germline V CDR1 and CDR2: SGHRS, YFSETQ. The CDR3 has 15 residues. Deletions cut 0 bases from V and 5 bases from J, with 12 bases between. The chain's CDR3 is CASSLDGRGDNEQFF. The CDR3 bases are TGCGCCAGCAGCTTGGATGGGCGGGGAGACAATGAGCAGTTCTTC.

This clonotype has at least ten counts. The chain combines TRBV6-5 with TRBJ2-7; D is undetermined. Trimming pared 5 bases from V and 6 bases from J, leaving 11 bases between. This CDR3 region has 12 residues. Germline CDR1 and CDR2: MNHEY and SVGAGI. The CDR3: CASSRGPGEQYF. The CDR3 DNA sequence: TGTGCCAGCAGTCGCGGACCAGGCGAGCAGTACTTC.

Points on this clonotype: A read error may explain this, as a much larger clone is one base away. V gene TRBV5-1 combines with J gene TRBJ2-1; D call uncertain. V lost 3 bases and J 9 bases, leaving 16 bases between the germline ends. The CDR3 contains 14 residues. CDR1 SGHRS and CDR2 YFSETQ come from the germline V gene. The CDR3 spells CASSWVFRDTEQFF. CDR3 DNA: TGCGCCAGCAGCTGGGTCTTCAGAGACACTGAGCAGTTCTTC.

This clonotype has just a few counts. The rearrangement uses TRBV6-5 and TRBJ1-1; TRBD1 matches 11 bases. The CDR3 runs 14 residues. CDR1 and CDR2 from the germline V gene are MNHEY and SVGAGI. The junction had 6 bases not matched to a gene; V was cut back by 8 bases and J by 4 bases. DNA of the CDR3: TGTGCCAGCTCGAGGACAGGGGGCTCCACTGAAGCTTTCTTT. Amino acids: CASSRTGGSTEAFF.

At least ten counts were recorded for this clonotype. The genes are TRBV12-3 or TRBV12-4 and TRBJ2-7; no reliable D call. V lost 5 bases to trimming and J lost 0 bases, with 8 bases between them. This CDR3 contains 13 residues. The CDR3 bases are TGTGCCAGCAGTACCCCGGGCTCCTACGAGCAGTACTTC. Protein product: CASSTPGSYEQYF.

This clonotype showed up many times. The rearrangement joins TRBV10-2 to TRBJ2-1; a possible D gene is TRBD2 (7 bases). Germline CDR1 is WSHSY and CDR2 is SAAADI. There are 17 residues in the CDR3. Trimming shortened V by 1 base and J by 6 bases, and 19 bases separated the two germline ends. CDR3 sequence: CASSEYGIGGGLNEQFF. The DNA for the CDR3 is TGCGCCAGCAGTGAGTATGGGATAGGCGGGGGCCTCAATGAGCAGTTCTTC.

This clonotype showed up many times. CDR3 residues: CASSQDSSGTTFLEQFF. The CDR3 nucleotides are TGTGCCAGCAGCCAAGACTCCAGCGGGACTACTTTTCTAGAGCAGTTCTTC. J is TRBJ2-1 and V is TRBV3-1; 7 bases agree with TRBD2. Germline V lookup: CDR1 LGHDT, CDR2 YNNKEL (reference sequence). V trimming: 0 bases; J trimming: 10 bases; junction bases outside the gene matches: 15. The CDR3 loop spans 17 amino acids.

This clonotype came up a few times. V and J are TRBV20-1 and TRBJ1-2; D is ambiguous. Germline values: CDR1 DFQATT, CDR2 SNEGSKA (reference sequence). Trimming took off 3 bases at V and 2 bases at J, with 13 bases between the two ends. The CDR3 is 14 residues long. Here the CDR3 DNA reads TGCAGTGCTAGGAGGGCTCCAAAGAACTATGGCTACACCTTC. Translation gives CSARRAPKNYGYTF.

Comments on this clonotype: This CDR3 is missing its conserved last phenylalanine or tryptophan, likely due to a read error. The chain combines TRBV4-2 with TRBJ1-2; no clear D. Trimming pared 3 bases from V and 4 bases from J, leaving 12 bases between. This CDR3 has 14 amino acids. Germline V gene sequence: CDR1 LGHNA, CDR2 YNFKEQ. CDR3 amino acids: CASSHETSRYGYTL. As DNA, the CDR3 is TGTGCCAGCAGCCATGAGACAAGTCGCTATGGCTACACCCTC.

This clonotype was seen only a few times. The gene calls are TRBV20-1 and TRBJ1-3; a possible D gene is TRBD1 (5 bases). Per germline, CDR1 DFQATT and CDR2 SNEGSKA (reference sequence). Trimming removed 3 bases from V and 2 bases from J, with 14 bases in between. CDR3 size: 15 residues. The CDR3 sequence: CSASYAPGAGNTIYF. In nucleotides, the CDR3 is TGCAGTGCTAGTTACGCCCCGGGGGCTGGAAACACCATATATTTT.

Concerning this clonotype itself: The final CDR3 position lacks the conserved phenylalanine or tryptophan, pointing to a likely read error. The CDR3 loop is CSARTPGRGTYNEQFL. The DNA of the CDR3 is TGCAGTGCTAGAACCCCCGGTCGGGGAACCTACAATGAGCAGTTCTTG. This chain uses TRBV20-1 with TRBJ2-1; tentative D call: TRBD2 (5 bases). The V gene lost 2 bases and the J gene lost 2 bases, with 16 bases spanning the gap. This CDR3 region has 16 residues. CDR1 is DFQATT, CDR2 SNEGSKA, per germline (reference sequence).

Remarks on this clonotype: A much bigger clone sits one base away, suggesting this may be a read error. The chain uses TRBV27 and TRBJ2-7; TRBD2 aligns across 7 bases. The germline gives CDR1 MNHEY, CDR2 SMNVEV (reference sequence). This CDR3 is 15 amino acids long. For the CDR3, the DNA is TGTGCCAGCAGTTCGCGGGAGTGGACGCCCTACGAGCAGAACTTC. It specifies CASSSREWTPYEQNF.

This clonotype was recorded many times. V gene TRBV5-5 combines with J gene TRBJ2-5; no clear D gene. The V gene lost 4 bases and the J gene lost 2 bases, with 12 bases spanning the gap. Germline assignment: CDR1 SGHKS and CDR2 YYEKEE (reference sequence). The CDR3 spans 14 residues. The CDR3 loop is CASSPPTVQETQYF. The CDR3 nucleotides are TGTGCCAGCAGCCCCCCAACGGTACAAGAGACCCAGTACTTC.

A few counts support this clonotype. This chain connects TRBV28 to TRBJ2-6, with D perhaps TRBD1 (5 bases). From germline, CDR1 is MDHEN and CDR2 SYDVKM. This CDR3 has 13 residues. The V and J ends lost 6 bases and 4 bases respectively, with 7 bases between them. The CDR3 nucleotides are TGTGCCAGCAGGACAGCCGGGGCCAACGTCCTGACTTTC. It encodes CASRTAGANVLTF.

This clonotype was seen many times. The chain couples TRBV5-1 to TRBJ2-7, with 8 bases aligning to TRBD1. From germline, CDR1 is SGHRS and CDR2 YFSETQ. Unmatched junction bases numbered 6, after V lost 2 bases and J lost 2 bases. CDR3 size: 15 residues. CDR3 DNA sequence: TGCGCCAGCAGCTTCGACGGGACAGGTACCTACGAGCAGTACTTC. As protein: CASSFDGTGTYEQYF.

This clonotype appeared a few times. V gene TRBV28 combines with J gene TRBJ1-3; D possibly corresponds to TRBD1 (5 bases). Germline CDR1 reads MDHEN; CDR2 reads SYDVKM. V shed 5 bases and J shed 0 bases, with 14 bases lying between them. There are 16 residues in the CDR3. The CDR3: CASSTGTLLSGNTIYF. CDR3 bases: TGTGCCAGCAGTACCGGGACTCTCCTCTCTGGAAACACCATATATTTT.

This clonotype appeared many times. The chain recombines TRBV29-1 with TRBJ2-2; D gene unclear. Germline CDR1 reads SQVTM; CDR2 reads ANQGSEA. This CDR3 is built from 13 residues. V gave up 3 bases and J gave up 1 base, with 6 bases separating them. CDR3 DNA sequence: TGCAGCGTTGATTTAGAGAACACCGGGGAGCTGTTTTTT. Translation: CSVDLENTGELFF.

This clonotype was seen repeatedly, ten times or more. The chain uses TRBV29-1 and TRBJ1-2; no clear D. With 4 bases removed from V and 6 bases from J, the gap between germline ends came to 12 bases. The CDR3 is 12 residues long. Germline assignment: CDR1 SQVTM and CDR2 ANQGSEA. CDR3 nucleotides: TGCAGCGTTGGAGGGAGTCGAGATGGCTACACCTTC. Translation gives CSVGGSRDGYTF.

This clonotype appeared many times. This rearrangement joins TRBV7-2 to TRBJ2-7; possible D gene TRBD2, 6 bases. Between the trimmed V and J ends, which lost 1 base and 4 bases, there was a span of 11 bases. In germline, CDR1 is SGHTA, CDR2 FQGNSA. This CDR3 has 14 amino acids. The CDR3 region has the DNA TGTGCCAGCAGCTTAGTGGAGGGGTTATACGAGCAGTACTTC. Protein product: CASSLVEGLYEQYF.

This clonotype has ten or more counts. This sequence joins TRBV19 and TRBJ2-3; TRBD2 might be the D (6 bases). V dropped 3 bases and J dropped 4 bases, with 11 bases sitting between them. CDR1 is LNHDA and CDR2 is SQIVND in the germline V gene (reference sequence). This CDR3 comprises 14 residues. The CDR3 sequence: CASSIQAGPDTQYF. CDR3 sequence (DNA): TGTGCCAGTAGTATCCAAGCGGGCCCAGATACGCAGTATTTT.

This clonotype occurred many times. The rearrangement joins TRBV6-1 to TRBJ2-1, with 10 bases aligning to TRBD2. The germline V gene encodes CDR1 MNHNS and CDR2 SASEGT. This CDR3 region has 14 residues. With V trimmed by 6 bases and J by 9 bases, 8 bases remained unmatched. CDR3 sequence (DNA): TGTGCCAGCAGCAGCGGGAGGGCCAGTGGTGAGCAGTTCTTC. As protein: CASSSGRASGEQFF.

This clonotype showed up many times. The rearrangement uses TRBV5-1 and TRBJ1-1; D ambiguous. Germline V lookup: CDR1 SGHRS, CDR2 YFSETQ. Trimming stripped 2 bases from V and 2 bases from J, with 13 bases between. This CDR3 has 15 amino acids. The CDR3 loop is CASSFDPLGNTEAFF. In DNA form, the CDR3 reads TGCGCCAGCAGCTTCGATCCCCTAGGAAACACTGAAGCTTTCTTT.

The table lists this clonotype with many counts. J is TRBJ1-1 and V is TRBV7-8; D gene unclear. V was clipped by 1 base and J by 1 base, with 16 bases between them. The CDR3 is 17 amino acids. The germline V gene encodes CDR1 SGHVS and CDR2 FQNEAQ. The CDR3 region is CASSLDRVYLQNTEAFF. The CDR3 nucleotides read TGTGCCAGCAGCTTAGACAGAGTCTACCTCCAGAACACTGAAGCTTTCTTT.

In this sample, this clonotype turned up many times. This rearrangement joins TRBV20-1 to TRBJ2-5; the match to TRBD1 covers 7 bases. The CDR3 spans 15 residues. The germline CDR1 and CDR2 sequences are DFQATT and SNEGSKA (reference sequence). The V gene end was trimmed by 3 bases and the J gene end by 3 bases; junction bases not matched to a gene: 10. The CDR3 is CSASEGGNFEETQYF. The CDR3 nucleotides read TGCAGTGCTAGTGAAGGGGGCAACTTCGAAGAGACCCAGTACTTC.

This clonotype was detected ten times or more. The chain links TRBV7-2 to TRBJ2-7; 12 bases map to TRBD2. The V gene end was trimmed by 8 bases and the J gene end by 4 bases; junction bases not matched to a gene: 3. Germline assignment: CDR1 SGHTA and CDR2 FQGNSA. The CDR3 runs to 13 residues. CDR3 region: CASGTSGGYEQYF. CDR3 bases: TGTGCCAGCGGCACTAGCGGGGGGTACGAGCAGTACTTC. The entire variable domain, with the rest obtained from reference TRBV7-2 and TRBJ2-7, is as follows: GAGVSQSPSNKVTEKGKDVELRCDPISGHTALYWYRQSLGQGLEFLIYFQGNSAPDKSGLPSDRFSAERTGGSVSTLTIQRTQQEDSAVYLCASGTSGGYEQYFGPGTRLTVT.

This clonotype showed up many times. The chain uses TRBV5-1 and TRBJ2-5, with 7 nucleotides matching TRBD2. The junction had 4 bases not matched to a gene; V was cut back by 7 bases and J by 1 base. The CDR3 is made up of 13 amino acids. Germline-derived CDR1 and CDR2 are SGHRS and YFSETQ. This chain's CDR3 is CASGPSGQETQYF. The CDR3 nucleotides are TGCGCCAGCGGGCCTAGCGGCCAAGAGACCCAGTACTTC.

This clonotype came up many times. The chain couples TRBV6-1 to TRBJ2-5, with D possibly called TRBD1 or TRBD2 (5 bases each). Trimming took 5 bases from V and 4 from J, leaving 17 bases between them. The CDR3 is 15 residues long. Per germline, CDR1 MNHNS and CDR2 SASEGT. This CDR3 is CASSTLYGARETQYF. The CDR3 nucleotides read TGTGCCAGCAGTACACTATACGGGGCTCGAGAGACCCAGTACTTC.

This clonotype showed up many times. The CDR3 nucleotides read TGCGCCAGCAGCTGGTCCGGGACTACGGTTGAGCAGTTCTTC. This gives the protein CASSWSGTTVEQFF. This chain connects TRBV5-1 to TRBJ2-1, with 7 bases that match TRBD2. The CDR3 contains 14 residues. Germline V lookup: CDR1 SGHRS, CDR2 YFSETQ. V gave up 3 bases and J gave up 9 bases; unmatched junction bases: 9.

The table lists this clonotype with many counts. The V and J genes are TRBV28 and TRBJ2-5; D might be TRBD2 (7 bases). The CDR3 sequence is 17 residues long. The ends were cut back, 4 bases at V and 7 bases at J, with 25 bases in the middle. From germline, CDR1 is MDHEN and CDR2 SYDVKM. The CDR3 spells CASSSDLEGGPRGTQYF. Written as DNA, the CDR3 is TGTGCCAGCAGTTCCGACCTTGAGGGGGGGCCTCGGGGGACCCAGTACTTC. The full variable domain, in which reference TRBV28 and TRBJ2-5 provide the parts outside the CDR3, is DVKVTQSSRYLVKRTGEKVFLECVQDMDHENMFWYRQDPGLGLRLIYFSYDVKMKEKGDIPEGYSVSREKKERFSLILESASTNQTSMYLCASSSDLEGGPRGTQYFGPGTRLLVL.